This TCR beta chain stems from a study of T cells in Graves' hyperthyroidism and ophthalmopathy. Germline CDR1 SEHNR, CDR2 FQNEAQ (reference sequence). The CDR3 spans 11 residues. Deletions cut 6 bases from V and 4 bases from J, with 7 bases between. In its sample, this clonotype was seen many times. RNA transcripts provided the source from which TCR beta CDR3 regions were amplified. A set of HTBI primers served as the primers for a first-round RT-PCR of the TCR CDR3. TCRdb analysed the multiplex PCR reads with MiXCR anew, one entry per CDR3 protein. The repertoire holds over 650,000 distinct CDR3 sequences, nearly 45% seen once, with 6.5% to 9% in the top ten.

Sequences were obtained from peripheral blood or thyroid tissue (not recorded which). The sequence derives from an adult man with Graves' disease, either hyperthyroidism or ophthalmopathy (not recorded which). The chain combines TRBV7-9 with TRBJ2-7, with unresolved D. CDR3 in DNA: TGTGCCAGCAGTCCAATATACGAGCAGTACTTC. This translates into CASSPIYEQYF.